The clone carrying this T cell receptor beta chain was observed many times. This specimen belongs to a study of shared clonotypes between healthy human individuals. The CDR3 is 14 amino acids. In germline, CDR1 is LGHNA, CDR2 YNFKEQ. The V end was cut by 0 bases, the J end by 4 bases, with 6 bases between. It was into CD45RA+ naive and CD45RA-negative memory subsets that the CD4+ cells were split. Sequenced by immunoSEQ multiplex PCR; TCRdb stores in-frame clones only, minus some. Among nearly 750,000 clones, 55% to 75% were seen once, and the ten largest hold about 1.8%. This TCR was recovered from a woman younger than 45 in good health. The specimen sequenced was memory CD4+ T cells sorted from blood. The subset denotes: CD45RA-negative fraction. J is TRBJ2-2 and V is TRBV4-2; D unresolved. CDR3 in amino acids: CASSQESGTGELFF. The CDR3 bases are TGTGCCAGCAGCCAAGAGTCTGGCACCGGGGAGCTGTTTTTT.